This entry concerns a single T cell receptor (beta chain). The PCR had 60 Vbeta and 13 Jbeta primers. The table came from immunoSEQ multiplex PCR; TCRdb's copy has only in-frame clones and leaves some out. The sample shows under 200,000 clones, 81% of them seen only once. Germline CDR1 is SGHKS and CDR2 is YYEKEE (reference sequence). Trimming at V came to 4 bases and at J to 6 bases, leaving 10 bases not matched to a gene. CDR3 length equals 15 residues. The record originates from a study of cytomegalovirus exposure and HLA in healthy donors. The sample comprised PBMCs. This TCR came from a man aged 45-65 years in good health and CMV-seropositive. V gene TRBV5-5 combines with J gene TRBJ1-5, with 7 nucleotides matching TRBD1. The CDR3 loop reads CASSPSTGMGQPQHF. In DNA, the CDR3 is TGTGCCAGCAGCCCCTCGACAGGGATGGGTCAGCCCCAGCATTTT.